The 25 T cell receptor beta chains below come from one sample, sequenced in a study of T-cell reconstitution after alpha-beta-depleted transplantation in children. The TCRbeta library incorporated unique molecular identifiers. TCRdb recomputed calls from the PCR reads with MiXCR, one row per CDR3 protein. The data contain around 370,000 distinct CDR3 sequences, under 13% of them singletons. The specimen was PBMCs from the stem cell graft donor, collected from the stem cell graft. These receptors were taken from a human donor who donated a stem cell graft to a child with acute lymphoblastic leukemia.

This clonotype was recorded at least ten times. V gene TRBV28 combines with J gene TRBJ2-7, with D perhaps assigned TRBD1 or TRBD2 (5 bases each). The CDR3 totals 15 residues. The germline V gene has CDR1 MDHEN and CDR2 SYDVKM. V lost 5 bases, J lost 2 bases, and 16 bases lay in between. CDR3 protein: CASSETGTRTYEQYF. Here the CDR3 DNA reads TGTGCCAGCAGTGAAACCGGGACGAGGACCTACGAGCAGTACTTC.

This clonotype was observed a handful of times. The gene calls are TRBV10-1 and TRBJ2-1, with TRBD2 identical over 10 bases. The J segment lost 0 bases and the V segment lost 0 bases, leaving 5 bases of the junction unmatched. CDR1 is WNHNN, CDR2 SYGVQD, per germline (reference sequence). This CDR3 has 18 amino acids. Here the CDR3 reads CASSESVAGGSSYNEQFF. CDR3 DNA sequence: TGCGCCAGCAGTGAGTCGGTAGCGGGAGGATCCTCCTACAATGAGCAGTTCTTC.

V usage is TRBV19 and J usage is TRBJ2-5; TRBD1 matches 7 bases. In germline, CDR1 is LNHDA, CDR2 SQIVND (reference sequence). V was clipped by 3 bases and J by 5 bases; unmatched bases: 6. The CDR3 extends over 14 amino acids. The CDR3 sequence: CASSIDRVLETQYF. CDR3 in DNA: TGTGCCAGTAGTATCGACAGGGTTCTGGAGACCCAGTACTTC.

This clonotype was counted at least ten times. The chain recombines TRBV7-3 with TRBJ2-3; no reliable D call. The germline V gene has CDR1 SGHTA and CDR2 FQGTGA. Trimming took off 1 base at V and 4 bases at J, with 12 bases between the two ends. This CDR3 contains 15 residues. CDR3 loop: CASSLRPGAADTQYF. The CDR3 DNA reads TGTGCCAGCAGCTTAAGGCCGGGCGCAGCAGATACGCAGTATTTT. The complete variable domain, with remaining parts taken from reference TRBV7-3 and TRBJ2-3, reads GAGVSQTPSNKVTEKGKYVELRCDPISGHTALYWYRQSLGQGPEFLIYFQGTGAADDSGLPNDRFFAVRPEGSVSTLKIQRTERGDSAVYLCASSLRPGAADTQYFGPGTRLTVL.

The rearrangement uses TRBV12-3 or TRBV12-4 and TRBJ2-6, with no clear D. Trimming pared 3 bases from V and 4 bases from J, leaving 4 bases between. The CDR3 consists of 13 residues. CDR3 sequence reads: CASSFLGANVLTF. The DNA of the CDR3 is TGTGCCAGCAGTTTCCTCGGGGCCAACGTCCTGACTTTC.

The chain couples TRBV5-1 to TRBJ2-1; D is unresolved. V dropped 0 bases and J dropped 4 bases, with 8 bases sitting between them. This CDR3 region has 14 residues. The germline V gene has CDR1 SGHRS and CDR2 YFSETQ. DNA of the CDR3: TGCGCCAGCAGCTTGGCCGCGGCTTACAATGAGCAGTTCTTC. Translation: CASSLAAAYNEQFF.

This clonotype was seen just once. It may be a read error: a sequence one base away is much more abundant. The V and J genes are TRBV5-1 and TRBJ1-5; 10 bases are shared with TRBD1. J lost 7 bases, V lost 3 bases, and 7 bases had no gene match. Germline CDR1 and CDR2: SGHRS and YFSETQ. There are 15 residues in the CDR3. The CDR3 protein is CASSSGTGDQQPQHF. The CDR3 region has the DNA TGCGCCAGCAGCTCCGGGACAGGGGATCAGCAGCCCCAGCATTTT.

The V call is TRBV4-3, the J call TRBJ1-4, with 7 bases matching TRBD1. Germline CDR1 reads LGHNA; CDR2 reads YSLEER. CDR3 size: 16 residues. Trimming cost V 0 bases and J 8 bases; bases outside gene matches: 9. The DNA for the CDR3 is TGCGCCAGCAGCCAAGATGGGACAGCCGGGGGGGAAAAACTGTTTTTT. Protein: CASSQDGTAGGEKLFF.

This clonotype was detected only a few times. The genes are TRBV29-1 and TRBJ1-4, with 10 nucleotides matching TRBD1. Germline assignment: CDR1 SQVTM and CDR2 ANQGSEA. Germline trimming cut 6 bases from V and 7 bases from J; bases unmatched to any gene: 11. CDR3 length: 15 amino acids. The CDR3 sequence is CSVGKPGQGREKLFF. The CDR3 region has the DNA TGCAGCGTGGGCAAACCGGGACAGGGGCGTGAAAAACTGTTTTTT.

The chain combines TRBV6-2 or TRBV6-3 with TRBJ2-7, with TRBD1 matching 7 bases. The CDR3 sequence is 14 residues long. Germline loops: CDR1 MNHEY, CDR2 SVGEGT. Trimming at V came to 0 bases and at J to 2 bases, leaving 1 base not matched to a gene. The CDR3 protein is CASSYSTGTYEQYF. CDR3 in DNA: TGTGCCAGCAGTTACTCGACAGGGACCTACGAGCAGTACTTC.

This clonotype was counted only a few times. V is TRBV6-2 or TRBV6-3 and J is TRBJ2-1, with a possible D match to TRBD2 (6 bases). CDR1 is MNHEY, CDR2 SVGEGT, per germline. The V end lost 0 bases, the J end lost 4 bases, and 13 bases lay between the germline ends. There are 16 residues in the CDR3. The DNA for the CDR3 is TGTGCCAGCAGTTACTCCCGACTAGTTCCTTACAATGAGCAGTTCTTC. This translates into CASSYSRLVPYNEQFF.

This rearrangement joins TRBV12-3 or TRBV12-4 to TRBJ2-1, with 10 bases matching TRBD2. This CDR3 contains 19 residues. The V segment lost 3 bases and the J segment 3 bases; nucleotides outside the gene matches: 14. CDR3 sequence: CASSFSVAGGFIGYNEQFF. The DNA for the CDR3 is TGTGCCAGCAGTTTTTCGGTAGCGGGAGGCTTTATCGGCTACAATGAGCAGTTCTTC.

CDR3 protein: CASSPRVGRGYEQYF. The CDR3 coding sequence is TGTGCCAGCAGTCCCCGGGTGGGCAGGGGCTACGAGCAGTACTTC. This chain uses TRBV12-3 or TRBV12-4 with TRBJ2-7; the D gene is possibly TRBD1 (6 bases). The germline V and J ends were trimmed by 5 bases and 3 bases, with 17 bases remaining between them. The CDR3 totals 15 residues.

For the CDR3, the DNA is TGCAGTGCTAGAGGGTGGGCAACTAATGAAAAACTGTTTTTT. Translated, it gives CSARGWATNEKLFF. The chain couples TRBV20-1 to TRBJ1-4; D remains unclear. V was shortened by 1 base and J by 0 bases, with 6 bases between the two germline ends. CDR1 and CDR2 from the germline V gene are DFQATT and SNEGSKA (reference sequence). The CDR3 contains 14 residues.

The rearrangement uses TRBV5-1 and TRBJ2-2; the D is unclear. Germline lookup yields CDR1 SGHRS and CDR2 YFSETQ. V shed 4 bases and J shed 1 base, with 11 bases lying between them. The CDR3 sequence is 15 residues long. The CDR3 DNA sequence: TGCGCCAGCAGCCCCCCTCCGGAGAACACCGGGGAGCTGTTTTTT. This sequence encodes CASSPPPENTGELFF.

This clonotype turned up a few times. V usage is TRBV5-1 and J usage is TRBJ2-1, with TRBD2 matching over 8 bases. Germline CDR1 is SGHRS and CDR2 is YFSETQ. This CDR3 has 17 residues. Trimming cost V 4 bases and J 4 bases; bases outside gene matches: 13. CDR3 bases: TGCGCCAGCAGCCCGGGAAGAACTAGCGGAAGATACAATGAGCAGTTCTTC. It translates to CASSPGRTSGRYNEQFF.

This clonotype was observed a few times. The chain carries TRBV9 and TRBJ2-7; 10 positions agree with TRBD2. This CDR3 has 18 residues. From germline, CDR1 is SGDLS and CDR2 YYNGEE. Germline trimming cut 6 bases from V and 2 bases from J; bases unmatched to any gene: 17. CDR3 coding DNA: TGTGCCAGCAAAGGCCCATATCTACTAGCGGGATCCCCCTACGAGCAGTACTTC. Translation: CASKGPYLLAGSPYEQYF.

The CDR3 protein is CSAREQAKNIQYF. Written as DNA, the CDR3 is TGCAGTGCTAGAGAACAAGCCAAAAACATTCAGTACTTC. V usage is TRBV20-1 and J usage is TRBJ2-4; D is undetermined. V was pared by 0 bases and J by 0 bases, with 3 bases between. The CDR3 sequence is 13 residues long. Germline V gives CDR1 DFQATT, CDR2 SNEGSKA (reference sequence).

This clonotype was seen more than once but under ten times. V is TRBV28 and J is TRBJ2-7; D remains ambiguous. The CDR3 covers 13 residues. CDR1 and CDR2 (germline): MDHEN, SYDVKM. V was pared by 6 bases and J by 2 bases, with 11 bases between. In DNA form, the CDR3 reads TGTGCCAGCAGGATAGCACCCACCTACGAGCAGTACTTC. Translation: CASRIAPTYEQYF.

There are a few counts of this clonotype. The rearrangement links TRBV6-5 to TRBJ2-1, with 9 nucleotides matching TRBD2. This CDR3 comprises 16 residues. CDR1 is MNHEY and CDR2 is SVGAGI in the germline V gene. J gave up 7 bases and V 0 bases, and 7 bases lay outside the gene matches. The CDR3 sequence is CASSYSSLAGSNEQFF. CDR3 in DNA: TGTGCCAGCAGTTACTCGAGCCTAGCGGGATCAAATGAGCAGTTCTTC.

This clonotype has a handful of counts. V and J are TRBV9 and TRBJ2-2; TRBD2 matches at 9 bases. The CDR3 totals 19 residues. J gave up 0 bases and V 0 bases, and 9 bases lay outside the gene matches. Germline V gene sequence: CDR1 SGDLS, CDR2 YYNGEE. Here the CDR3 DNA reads TGTGCCAGCAGCGTAGAAAGGATAGCGGGGGCCCCGAACACCGGGGAGCTGTTTTTT. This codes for CASSVERIAGAPNTGELFF.

The CDR3 spells CASSQNDRDPYNEQFF. CDR3 nucleotide sequence: TGTGCCAGCAGTCAGAACGACAGGGATCCCTACAATGAGCAGTTCTTC. The V gene is TRBV7-9, the J gene TRBJ2-1; 7 nucleotides align to TRBD1. With 6 bases clipped from V and 2 bases from J, the junction kept 10 bases outside the gene matches. The CDR3 loop spans 16 amino acids. CDR1 and CDR2 from the germline V gene are SEHNR and FQNEAQ (reference sequence). The whole variable domain, remainder taken from reference TRBV7-9 and TRBJ2-1, is DTGVSQNPRHKITKRGQNVTFRCDPISEHNRLYWYRQTLGQGPEFLTYFQNEAQLEKSRLLSDRFSAERPKGSFSTLEIQRTEQGDSAMYLCASSQNDRDPYNEQFFGPGTRLTVL.

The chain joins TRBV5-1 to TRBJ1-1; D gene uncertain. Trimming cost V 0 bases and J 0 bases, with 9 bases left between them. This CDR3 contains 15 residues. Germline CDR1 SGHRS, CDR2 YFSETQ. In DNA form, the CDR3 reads TGCGCCAGCAGCTTGGATGGGGTCTTGAACACTGAAGCTTTCTTT. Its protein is CASSLDGVLNTEAFF. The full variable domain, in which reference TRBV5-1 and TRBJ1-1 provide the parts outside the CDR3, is KAGVTQTPRYLIKTRGQQVTLSCSPISGHRSVSWYQQTPGQGLQFLFEYFSETQRNKGNFPGRFSGRQFSNSRSEMNVSTLELGDSALYLCASSLDGVLNTEAFFGQGTRLTVV.

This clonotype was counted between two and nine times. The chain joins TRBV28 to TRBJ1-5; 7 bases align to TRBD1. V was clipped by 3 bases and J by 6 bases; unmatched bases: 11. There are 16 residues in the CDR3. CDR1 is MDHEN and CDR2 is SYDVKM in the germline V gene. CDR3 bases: TGTGCCAGCAGTTTTTCAGGGGGGCAAGGACTTCAGCCCCAGCATTTT. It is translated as CASSFSGGQGLQPQHF.

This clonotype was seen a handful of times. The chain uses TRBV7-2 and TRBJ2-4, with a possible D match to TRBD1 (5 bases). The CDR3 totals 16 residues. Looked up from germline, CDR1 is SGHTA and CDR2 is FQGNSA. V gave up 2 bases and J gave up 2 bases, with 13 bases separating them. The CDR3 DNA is TGTGCCAGCAGCTTAAACGCCAGGGTATCCAAAAACATTCAGTACTTC. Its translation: CASSLNARVSKNIQYF.